This entry describes one T cell receptor (beta chain). The antigen this receptor binds is unknown. Relative to the germline gene, one junction end is altered; a read error may explain this. The data belong to a study of control samples from healthy donors and cancer patients (TCRdb year 2020). Library preparation was by the immunoSEQ multiplex PCR assay. TCRdb took over this immuneACCESS table, retaining in-frame rearrangements with V and J assigned. Such tables are incomplete; in checked studies, under half of the missing clones stem from an unresolved V gene, and the remainder is unexplained. Within this sample are approximately 66,000 clones, with nearly 90% of them counted one time only. Of the sample, over 5% falls within the top ten clones. The specimen was PBMCs. The sequence was collected from a man aged 55 to 69 with colorectal cancer.

The nucleotide sequence reads TGTGCCAGCAGCCCCTCCGGACAGCACTATGCGCGTTTC. Translated, it reads CASSPSGQHYARF. This receptor chain uses TRBV2 and TRBJ2-7, and possibly TRBD1, on 6 matching bases. The germline V gene supplies CDR1 SNHLY and CDR2 FYNNEI. The CDR3 goes from the cysteine to the phenylalanine over 13 residues. Here the CDR3 DNA is all that survives: 39 bases in frame from base 1.